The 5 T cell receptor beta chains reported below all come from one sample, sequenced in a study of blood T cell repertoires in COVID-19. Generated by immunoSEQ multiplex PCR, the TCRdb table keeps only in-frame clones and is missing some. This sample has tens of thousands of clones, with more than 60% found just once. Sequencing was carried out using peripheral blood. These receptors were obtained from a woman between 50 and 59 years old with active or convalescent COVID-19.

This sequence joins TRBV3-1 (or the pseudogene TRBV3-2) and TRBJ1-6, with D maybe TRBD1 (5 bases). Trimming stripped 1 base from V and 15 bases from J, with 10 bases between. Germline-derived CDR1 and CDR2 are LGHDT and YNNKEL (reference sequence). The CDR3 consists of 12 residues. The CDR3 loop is CASSQVRGNLHF. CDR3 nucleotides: TGTGCCAGCAGCCAAGTACGGGGGAACCTCCACTTT.

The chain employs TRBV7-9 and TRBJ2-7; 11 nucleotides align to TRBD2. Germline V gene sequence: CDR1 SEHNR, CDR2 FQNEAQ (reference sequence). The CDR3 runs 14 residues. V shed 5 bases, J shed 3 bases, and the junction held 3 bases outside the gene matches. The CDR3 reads CASSSTSGSYEQYF. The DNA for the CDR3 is TGTGCCAGCAGCAGCACTAGCGGGAGCTACGAGCAGTACTTC.

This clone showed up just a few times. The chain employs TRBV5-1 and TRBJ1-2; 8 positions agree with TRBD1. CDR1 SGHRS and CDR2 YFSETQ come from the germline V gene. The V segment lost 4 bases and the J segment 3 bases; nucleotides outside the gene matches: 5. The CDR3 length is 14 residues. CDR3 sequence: CASSLGQDYYGYTF. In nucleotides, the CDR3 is TGCGCCAGCAGCCTGGGACAGGACTACTATGGCTACACCTTC.

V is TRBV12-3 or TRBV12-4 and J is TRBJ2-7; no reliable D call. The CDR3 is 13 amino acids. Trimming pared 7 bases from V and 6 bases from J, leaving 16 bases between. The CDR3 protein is CASNSGLSGEQYF. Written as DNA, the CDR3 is TGTGCCAGCAACTCTGGGCTTTCAGGCGAGCAGTACTTC.

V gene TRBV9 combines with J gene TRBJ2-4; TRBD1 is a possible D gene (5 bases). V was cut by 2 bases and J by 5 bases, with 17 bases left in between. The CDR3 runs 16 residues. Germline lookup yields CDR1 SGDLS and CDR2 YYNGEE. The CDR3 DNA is TGTGCCAGCAGCGTCCGTTTACAGGAAGCGCAAAACATTCAGTACTTC. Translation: CASSVRLQEAQNIQYF.